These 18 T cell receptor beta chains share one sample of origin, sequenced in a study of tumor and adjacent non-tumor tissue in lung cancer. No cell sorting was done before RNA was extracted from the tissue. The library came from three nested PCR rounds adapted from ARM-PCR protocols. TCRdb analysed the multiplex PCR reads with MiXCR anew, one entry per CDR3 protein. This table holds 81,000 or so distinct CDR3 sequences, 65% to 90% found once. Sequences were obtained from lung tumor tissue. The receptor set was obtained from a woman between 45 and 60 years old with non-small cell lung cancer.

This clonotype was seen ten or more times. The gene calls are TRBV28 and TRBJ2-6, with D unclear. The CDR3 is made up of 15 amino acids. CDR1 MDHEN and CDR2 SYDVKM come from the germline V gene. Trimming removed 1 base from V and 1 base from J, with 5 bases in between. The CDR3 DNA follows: TGTGCCAGCAGTTTATTCCAGTCTGGGGCCAACGTCCTGACTTTC. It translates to CASSLFQSGANVLTF.

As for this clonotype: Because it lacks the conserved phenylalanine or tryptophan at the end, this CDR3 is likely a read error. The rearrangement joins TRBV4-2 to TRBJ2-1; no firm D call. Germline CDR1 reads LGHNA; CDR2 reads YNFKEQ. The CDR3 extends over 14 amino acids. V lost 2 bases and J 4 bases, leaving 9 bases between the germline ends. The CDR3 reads CASSQNVAYNEQFS. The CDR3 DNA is TGTGCCAGCAGCCAAAATGTGGCTTACAATGAGCAGTTCTCC.

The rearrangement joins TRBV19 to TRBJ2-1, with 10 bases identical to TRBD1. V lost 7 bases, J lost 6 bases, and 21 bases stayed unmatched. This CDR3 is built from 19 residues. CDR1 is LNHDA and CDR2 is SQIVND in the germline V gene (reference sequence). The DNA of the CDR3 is TGTGCCAGTAAAAGGACCGGGACAGGGGTAGCGGGAAGAGGCAATGAGCAGTTCTTC. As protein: CASKRTGTGVAGRGNEQFF.

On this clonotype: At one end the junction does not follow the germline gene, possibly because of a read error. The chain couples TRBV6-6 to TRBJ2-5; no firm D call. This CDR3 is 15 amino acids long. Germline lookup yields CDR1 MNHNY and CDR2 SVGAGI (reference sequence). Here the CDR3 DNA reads TGTACCAGCATGCCCCTCCGCAGGCTGTATGAGACCCAGTACTTC. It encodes CTSMPLRRLYETQYF.

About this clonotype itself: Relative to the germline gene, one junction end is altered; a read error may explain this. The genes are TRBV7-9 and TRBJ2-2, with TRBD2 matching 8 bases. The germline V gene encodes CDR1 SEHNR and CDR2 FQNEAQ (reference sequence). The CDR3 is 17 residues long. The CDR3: CSSSPPAGGGFTVELFF. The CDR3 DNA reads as TGTTCCAGCAGCCCTCCCGCGGGGGGTGGTTTCACCGTGGAGCTGTTTTTT.

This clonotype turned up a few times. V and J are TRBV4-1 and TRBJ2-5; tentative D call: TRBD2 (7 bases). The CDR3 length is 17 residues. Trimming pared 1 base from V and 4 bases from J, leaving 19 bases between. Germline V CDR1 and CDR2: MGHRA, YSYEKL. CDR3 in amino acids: CASSQGGMGGGRETQYF. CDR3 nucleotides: TGCGCCAGCAGCCAAGGTGGCATGGGAGGGGGAAGAGAGACCCAGTACTTC.

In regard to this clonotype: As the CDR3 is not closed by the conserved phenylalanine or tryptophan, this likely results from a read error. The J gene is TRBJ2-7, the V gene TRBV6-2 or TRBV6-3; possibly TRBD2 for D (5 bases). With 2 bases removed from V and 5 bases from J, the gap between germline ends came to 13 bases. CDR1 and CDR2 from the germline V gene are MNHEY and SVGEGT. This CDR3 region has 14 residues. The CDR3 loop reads CASSYGRVRNEQYL. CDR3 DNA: TGTGCCAGCAGTTACGGGCGGGTCCGCAACGAGCAGTACCTC.

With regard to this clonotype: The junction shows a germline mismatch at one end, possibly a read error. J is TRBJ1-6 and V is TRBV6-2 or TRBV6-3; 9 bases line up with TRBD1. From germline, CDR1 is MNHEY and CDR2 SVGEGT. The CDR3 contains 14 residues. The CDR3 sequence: CTSGTGTGFSPLRF. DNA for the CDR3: TGTACCAGCGGAACCGGGACAGGGTTTTCACCCCTCCGCTTT.

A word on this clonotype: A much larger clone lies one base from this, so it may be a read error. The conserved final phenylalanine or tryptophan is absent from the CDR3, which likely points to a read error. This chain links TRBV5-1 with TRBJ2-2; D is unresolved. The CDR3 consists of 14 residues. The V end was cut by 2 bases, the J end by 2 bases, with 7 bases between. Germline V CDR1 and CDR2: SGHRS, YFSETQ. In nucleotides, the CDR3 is TGCGCCAGCAGCTTAACAGTTAACACCGGGGAGCTGTTTTAT. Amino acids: CASSLTVNTGELFY.

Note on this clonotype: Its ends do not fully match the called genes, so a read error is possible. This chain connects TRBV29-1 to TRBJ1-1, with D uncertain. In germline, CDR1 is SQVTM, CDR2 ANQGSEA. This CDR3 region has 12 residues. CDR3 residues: CSVVTSVHEAFF. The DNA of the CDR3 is TGTAGCGTTGTTACTTCGGTCCATGAAGCTTTCTTT.

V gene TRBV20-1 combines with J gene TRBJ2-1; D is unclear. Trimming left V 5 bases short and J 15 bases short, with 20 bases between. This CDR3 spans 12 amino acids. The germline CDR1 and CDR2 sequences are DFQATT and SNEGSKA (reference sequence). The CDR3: CSAAAEAARGFF. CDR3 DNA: TGCAGTGCTGCAGCCGAGGCTGCTAGAGGGTTCTTC.

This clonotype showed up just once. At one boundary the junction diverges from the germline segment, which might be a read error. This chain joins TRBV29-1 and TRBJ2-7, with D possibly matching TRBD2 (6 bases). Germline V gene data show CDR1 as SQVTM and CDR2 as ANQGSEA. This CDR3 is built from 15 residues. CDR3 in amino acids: CSVANAGTSSYVQYF. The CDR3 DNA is TGCAGCGTTGCTAACGCCGGTACTAGCTCCTACGTGCAGTACTTC.

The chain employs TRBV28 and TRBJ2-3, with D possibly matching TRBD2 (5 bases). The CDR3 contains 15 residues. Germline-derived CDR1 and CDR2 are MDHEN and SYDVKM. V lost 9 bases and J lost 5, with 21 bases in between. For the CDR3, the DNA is TGTGCCAGGAGTCCTCCTTCCGGGATCATAGATACGCAGTATTTT. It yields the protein CARSPPSGIIDTQYF.

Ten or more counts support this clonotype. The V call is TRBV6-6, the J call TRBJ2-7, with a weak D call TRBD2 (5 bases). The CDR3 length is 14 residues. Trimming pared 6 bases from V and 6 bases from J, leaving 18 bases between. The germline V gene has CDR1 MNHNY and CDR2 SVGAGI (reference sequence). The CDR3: CASSQRLAVCEQYF. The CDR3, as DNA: TGTGCCAGCAGCCAAAGGCTAGCAGTCTGCGAGCAGTACTTC.

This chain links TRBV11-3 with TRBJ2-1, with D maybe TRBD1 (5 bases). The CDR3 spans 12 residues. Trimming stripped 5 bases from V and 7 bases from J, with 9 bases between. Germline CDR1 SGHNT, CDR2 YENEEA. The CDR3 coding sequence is TGTGCCAGCAGCCTTAACAGGAATGAGCAGTTCTTC. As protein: CASSLNRNEQFF. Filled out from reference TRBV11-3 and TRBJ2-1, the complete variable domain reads EAGVVQSPRYKIIEKKQPVAFWCNPISGHNTLYWYLQNLGQGPELLIRYENEEAVDDSQLPKDRFSAERLKGVDSTLKIQPAELGDSAVYLCASSLNRNEQFFGPGTRLTVL.

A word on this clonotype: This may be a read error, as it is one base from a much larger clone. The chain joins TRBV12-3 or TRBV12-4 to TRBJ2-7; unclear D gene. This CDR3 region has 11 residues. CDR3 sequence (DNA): TGTACCAGCAGTCCGCAGTACGAGCAGTACTTC. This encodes CTSSPQYEQYF.

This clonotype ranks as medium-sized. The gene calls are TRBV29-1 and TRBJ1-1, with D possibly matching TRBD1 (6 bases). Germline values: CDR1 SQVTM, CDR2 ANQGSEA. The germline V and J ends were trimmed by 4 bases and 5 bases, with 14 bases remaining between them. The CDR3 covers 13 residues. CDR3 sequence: CSVGQVFLTEAFF. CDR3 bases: TGCAGCGTTGGACAGGTTTTTTTGACTGAAGCTTTCTTT.

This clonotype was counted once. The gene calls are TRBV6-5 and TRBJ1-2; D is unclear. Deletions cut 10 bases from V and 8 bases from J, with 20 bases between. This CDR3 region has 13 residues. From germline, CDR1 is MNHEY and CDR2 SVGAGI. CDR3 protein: CAIRNPVVLGYTF. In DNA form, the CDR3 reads TGTGCCATCAGAAACCCGGTTGTATTAGGCTACACCTTC.